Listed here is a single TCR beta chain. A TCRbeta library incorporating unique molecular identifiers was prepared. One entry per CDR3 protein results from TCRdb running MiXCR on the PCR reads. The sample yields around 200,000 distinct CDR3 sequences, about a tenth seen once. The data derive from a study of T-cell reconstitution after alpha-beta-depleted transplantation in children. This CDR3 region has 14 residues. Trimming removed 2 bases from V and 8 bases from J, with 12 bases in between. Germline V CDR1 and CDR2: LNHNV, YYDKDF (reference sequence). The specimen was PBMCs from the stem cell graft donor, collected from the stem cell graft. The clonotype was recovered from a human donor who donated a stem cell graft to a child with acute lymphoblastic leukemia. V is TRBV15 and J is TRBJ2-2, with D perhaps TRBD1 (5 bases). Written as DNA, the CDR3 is TGTGCCACCAGCAGACCTACAGGAACGGGGGAGCTGTTTTTT. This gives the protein CATSRPTGTGELFF.